The 7 T cell receptor beta chains reported below all come from one sample, sequenced in a study of memory CD4+ T cells and cytomegalovirus serostatus. Libraries were prepared by immunoSEQ multiplex PCR; TCRdb keeps only in-frame clonotypes and omits some of them. The table includes around 53,000 clones, approximately 79% detected once. The sort gate was single viable CD3+CD4+CD8-CD45RO+ cells for memory CD4+ T cells. Sequencing was carried out using memory CD4+ T cells from blood. The receptors shown here come from an adult in good health and CMV-seronegative.

V usage is TRBV25-1 and J usage is TRBJ1-2; D unresolved. In germline, CDR1 is MGHDK, CDR2 SYGVNS. CDR3 length equals 14 residues. V was trimmed by 3 bases and J by 4 bases, leaving 12 bases between them. CDR3 bases: TGTGCCAGCAGTGAGGCGGGCAGTCTCTATGGCTACACCTTC. This translates into CASSEAGSLYGYTF.

V is TRBV7-9 and J is TRBJ2-2; D may match TRBD1 or TRBD2 (5 bases each). CDR1 is SEHNR, CDR2 FQNEAQ, per germline (reference sequence). V dropped 5 bases and J dropped 5 bases, with 12 bases sitting between them. The CDR3 is made up of 14 amino acids. CDR3 DNA: TGTGCCAGCAGCGCTAAAGGGGAGACCGGGGAGCTGTTTTTT. It yields the protein CASSAKGETGELFF.

The CDR3 DNA reads as TGCAGCGGGGACGGACTAGCGGGACGGGGTGAGCAGTTCTTC. Its protein product is CSGDGLAGRGEQFF. The chain uses TRBV29-1 and TRBJ2-1; 12 bases are shared with TRBD2. The CDR3 consists of 14 residues. Germline V gene sequence: CDR1 SQVTM, CDR2 ANQGSEA. V shed 7 bases and J 9 bases; nucleotides not matched to a gene: 10.

This clone appeared many times. The CDR3 nucleotides read TGTGCCAGCAGCTTGGCCGGGAACATTTTCTTCACCGGGGAGCTGTTTTTT. It codes for CASSLAGNIFFTGELFF. The chain carries TRBV5-5 and TRBJ2-2, with D possibly matching TRBD2 (5 bases). The length of the CDR3 is 17 residues. Germline V CDR1 and CDR2: SGHKS, YYEKEE (reference sequence). V was cut by 0 bases and J by 4 bases, with 16 bases left in between.

This clone appeared a single time. This chain uses TRBV6-6 with TRBJ2-7, with 8 bases matching TRBD1. The CDR3 runs to 14 residues. CDR1 MNHNY and CDR2 SVGAGI come from the germline V gene (reference sequence). J lost 4 bases, V lost 6 bases, and 8 bases had no gene match. The DNA for the CDR3 is TGTGCCAGCAGCCACCGGGACAGGATATACGAGCAGTACTTC. Protein: CASSHRDRIYEQYF.

This clone has just a few counts. The chain uses TRBV5-1 and TRBJ2-7; D not certain. The germline CDR1 and CDR2 sequences are SGHRS and YFSETQ. Trimming stripped 2 bases from V and 6 bases from J, with 15 bases between. The CDR3 is made up of 14 amino acids. The CDR3 DNA is TGCGCCAGCAGCTTAAATCAGATTCCACCCGAGCAGTACTTC. Translation: CASSLNQIPPEQYF. Variable domain in full (rest from reference TRBV5-1 and TRBJ2-7): KAGVTQTPRYLIKTRGQQVTLSCSPISGHRSVSWYQQTPGQGLQFLFEYFSETQRNKGNFPGRFSGRQFSNSRSEMNVSTLELGDSALYLCASSLNQIPPEQYFGPGTRLTVT.

The chain carries TRBV28 and TRBJ1-2, with no clear D. This CDR3 comprises 14 residues. Per germline, CDR1 MDHEN and CDR2 SYDVKM. Trimming took off 4 bases at V and 4 bases at J, with 13 bases between the two ends. The CDR3 region is CASSSTSRSYGYTF. The CDR3 DNA reads as TGTGCCAGCAGTTCGACCTCGAGGAGCTATGGCTACACCTTC.